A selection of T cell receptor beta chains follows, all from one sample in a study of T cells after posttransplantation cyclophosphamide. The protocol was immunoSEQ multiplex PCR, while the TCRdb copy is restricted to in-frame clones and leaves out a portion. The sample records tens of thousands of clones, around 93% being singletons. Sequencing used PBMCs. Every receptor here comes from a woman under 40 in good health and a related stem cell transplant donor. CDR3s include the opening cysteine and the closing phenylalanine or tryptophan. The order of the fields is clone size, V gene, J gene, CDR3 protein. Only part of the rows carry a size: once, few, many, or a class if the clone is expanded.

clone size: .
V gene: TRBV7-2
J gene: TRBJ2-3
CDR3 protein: CASSLGQGQDTQYF

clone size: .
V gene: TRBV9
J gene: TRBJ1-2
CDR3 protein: CASMRGARGDYGYTF

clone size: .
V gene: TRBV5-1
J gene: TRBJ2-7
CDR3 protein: CASSKDRSYEQYF

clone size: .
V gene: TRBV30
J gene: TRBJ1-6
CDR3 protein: CAWSYGQGDNSPLHF

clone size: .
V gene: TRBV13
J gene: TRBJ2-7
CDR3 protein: CASSDTGTYEQYF

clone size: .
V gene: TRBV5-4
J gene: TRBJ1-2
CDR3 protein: CASSSQGATYGYTF

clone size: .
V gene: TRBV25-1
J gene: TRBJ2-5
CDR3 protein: CASSARGPKTAETQYF

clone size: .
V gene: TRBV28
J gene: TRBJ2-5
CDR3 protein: CASSFSAGGRETQYF

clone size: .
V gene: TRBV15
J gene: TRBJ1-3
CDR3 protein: CATSLDRYSGNTIYF

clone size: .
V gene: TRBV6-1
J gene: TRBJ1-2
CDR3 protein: CASSGFMGTGGTYGYTF

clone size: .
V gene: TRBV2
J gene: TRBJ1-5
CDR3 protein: CATKAMFLQPQHF

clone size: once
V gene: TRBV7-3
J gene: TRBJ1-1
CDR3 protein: CASSLERGSATFF

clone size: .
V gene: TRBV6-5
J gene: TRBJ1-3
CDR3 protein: CASSYADRVGNTIYF

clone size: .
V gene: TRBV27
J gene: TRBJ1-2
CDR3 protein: CASSVDREAYGYTF

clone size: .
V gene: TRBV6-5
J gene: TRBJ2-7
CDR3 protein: CASSPGGASYEQYF

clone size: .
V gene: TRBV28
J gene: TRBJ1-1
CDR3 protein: CASSGGGQGYTEAFF

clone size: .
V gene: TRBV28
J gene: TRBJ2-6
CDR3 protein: CASSRGQVGPGANVLTF

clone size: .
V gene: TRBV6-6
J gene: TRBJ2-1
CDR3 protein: CASSYGMYGEQFF

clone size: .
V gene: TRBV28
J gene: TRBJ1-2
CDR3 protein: CASSSGQSPYGYTF

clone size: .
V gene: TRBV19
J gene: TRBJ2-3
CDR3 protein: CASSPGQGAGDTQYF

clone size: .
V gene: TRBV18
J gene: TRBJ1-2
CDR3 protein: CASSPKTGAYGYTF

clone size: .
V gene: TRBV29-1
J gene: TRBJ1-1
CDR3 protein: CSGHLRGGTEAFF

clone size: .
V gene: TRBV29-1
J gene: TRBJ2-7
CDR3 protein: CSAGQGAAYEQYF

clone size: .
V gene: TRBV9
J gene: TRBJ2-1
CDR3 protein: CASSVAGGSSYNEQFF

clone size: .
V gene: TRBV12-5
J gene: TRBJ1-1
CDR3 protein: CASGLPPNTEAFF

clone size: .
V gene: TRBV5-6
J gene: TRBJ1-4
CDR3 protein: CASSWGGADGVKLFF

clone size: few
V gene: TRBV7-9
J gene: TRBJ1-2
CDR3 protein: CASSRTGVGDYGYTF

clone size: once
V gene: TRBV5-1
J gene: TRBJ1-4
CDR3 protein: CASSLGTQREEKLFF

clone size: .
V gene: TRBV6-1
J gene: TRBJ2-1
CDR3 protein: CASRPLEGVYNEQFF

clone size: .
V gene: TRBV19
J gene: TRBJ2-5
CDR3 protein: CASSPGARETQYF

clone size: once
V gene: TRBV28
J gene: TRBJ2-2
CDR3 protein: CASRRTANTGELFF

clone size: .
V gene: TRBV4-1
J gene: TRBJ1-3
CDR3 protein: CASSIGQVSGNTIYF

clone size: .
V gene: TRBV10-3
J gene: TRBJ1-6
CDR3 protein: CAISFQSRGNSPLHF

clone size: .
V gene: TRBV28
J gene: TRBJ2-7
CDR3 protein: CASRSLLWRGTEQYF

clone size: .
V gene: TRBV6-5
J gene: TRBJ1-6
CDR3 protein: CASSPDRAGSPLHF

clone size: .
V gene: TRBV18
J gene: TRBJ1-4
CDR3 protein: CASSPRGRGHKLFF

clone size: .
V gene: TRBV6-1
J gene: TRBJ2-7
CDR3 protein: CACRSSYEQYF